This paragraph covers one T cell receptor beta chain sequence. Its cognate antigen has yet to be identified. Base qualities are missing; no much larger clone stands one base away. Preparation of the library involved RT-PCR. The instrument was a NextSeq 550. TCRdb reanalyzed the raw reads on its own, using fastp at Q25 for trimming and MiXCR for clone calling, and kept in-frame beta chains. Every CDR3 protein is listed once, alongside the most common genes and DNA of its rows. Here the sample has hundreds of thousands of distinct CDR3 sequences; roughly 38% occur a single time. The biggest ten clones account for around a tenth of the sample. The data originate from a study of patients and donors after allogeneic stem cell transplantation (dated by TCRdb to 2018 to 2021). Counted from cysteine to phenylalanine, this CDR3 has 12 amino acids. Solely the CDR3 DNA is kept, with 36 bases framed from the first base. The germline V gene (reference sequence) gives CDR1 as DFQATT and CDR2 as SNEGSKA. The trim is 2 bases for V and 4 bases for J, with a gap of 3 bases between the germline ends.

Recombination linked TRBV20-1 to TRBJ1-6, with an unclear D gene assignment. Sample: blood, either unsorted or a sorted T cell fraction (not recorded which). This sequence originates from a human donor who was either an allogeneic HSCT recipient or a stem cell or donor lymphocyte infusion donor (not recorded which). It is not recorded whose cells these are; they may come from a transplant donor. The nucleotide sequence reads as follows: TGCAGTGCTAGACAGTATAATTCACCCCTCCACTTT. It translates to CSARQYNSPLHF.